This T cell receptor beta chain was captured in a study of shared clonotypes between healthy human individuals. Overall study: Contributing individuals were a couple of females and three males aged 18 to 49.

The V gene's germline CDR1 is MNHEY and CDR2 SVGAGI. This CDR3 has 16 amino acids. V lost 0 bases and J lost 8, with 17 bases in between. Positive CCR7 selection of CD45RO-negative cells yielded the naive CD8 cells, and terminally differentiated effector memory CD45RA+ cells were excluded. Adults of Caucasian background living in Nashville, Tennessee made up all donors. The study ran the assay at deep level. Authors' analysis steps: Filtering differed since immunoSEQ provided only junctions, with no quality scores. TCRdb's table, derived via immunoSEQ multiplex PCR, lists solely in-frame clones and lacks some. V, J and clone size are taken as reported in that table, and D and trimming were inferred from the DNA itself. The repertoire holds about 2.1 million clones, with just over 90% as singletons.

J is TRBJ1-3 and V is TRBV6-5; TRBD1 is a possible D gene (5 bases). Sample: naive CD8+ T cells from PBMCs. The receptor was isolated from a man younger than 35 in good health. Some clones in this sample may be carry-over from other donors' samples. CDR3 nucleotides: TGTGCCAGCAGTTACTCCGAGAACTGGGTGACAGACACCATATATTTT. Translation gives CASSYSENWVTDTIYF.